The rows below give T cell receptor beta chains drawn from one sample of a study of breast tumors, draining lymph nodes, adjacent tissues. Via MiXCR, TCRdb re-called the multiplex PCR reads, giving one row per CDR3 protein. The table shows about 200,000 distinct CDR3 sequences, with 30% to 35% occurring only once. The sequenced sample consisted of axillary lymph node tissue. These TCRs come from a female donor with breast cancer. Some clones in this sample may be carry-over from other donors' samples. Both conserved end residues are part of each CDR3. The order of the fields is V gene, clone size, J gene, D gene, CDR3 protein, CDR3 DNA. A D gene is named only where the DNA matches it firmly. The size field is filled for only some rows; it gives once, few, many or a size class.

TRBV6-1	.	TRBJ1-2	TRBD1	CASSHLGTGGLYGYTF	TGTGCCAGCAGCCACCTAGGGACAGGGGGCCTTTATGGCTACACCTTC
TRBV11-2	many	TRBJ2-7	.	CASSSPGANLYEQYF	TGTGCCAGCAGCTCCCCGGGGGCGAACCTATACGAGCAGTACTTC
TRBV9	.	TRBJ2-1	TRBD2	CASSVFGGRVDNEQFF	TGTGCCAGCAGCGTATTCGGCGGGAGGGTAGACAATGAGCAGTTCTTC
TRBV5-1	few	TRBJ2-5	.	CASSWSGQQETQYF	TGCGCCAGCAGTTGGAGCGGTCAGCAAGAGACCCAGTACTTC
TRBV7-9	.	TRBJ2-3	.	CASNNQGKQYF	TGTGCCAGCAACAACCAGGGAAAGCAGTATTTT
TRBV10-2	.	TRBJ1-6	.	CASSEGAPSPLHF	TGCGCCAGCAGTGAGGGGGCGCCTTCACCCCTCCACTTT
TRBV14	.	TRBJ2-4	TRBD1	CASSPRDSKNIQSF	TGTGCCAGCAGCCCCCGGGACAGCAAAAACATTCAGTCCTTC
TRBV9	many	TRBJ2-7	.	CASSVGGIPYDEQYF	TGTGCCAGCAGCGTAGGGGGGATACCCTACGACGAGCAGTACTTC
TRBV5-1	few	TRBJ2-7	.	CASTQAEAYEQYF	TGTGCCAGCACACAAGCGGAGGCCTACGAGCAGTACTTC
TRBV6-6	.	TRBJ1-2	.	CASSRTGYGYAF	TGTGCCAGCAGTCGGACGGGCTATGGCTACGCCTTC
TRBV9	.	TRBJ1-1	.	CASSSGGRKNTEAFF	TGTGCCAGCAGCTCCGGAGGCAGGAAGAACACTGAAGCTTTCTTT
TRBV30	many	TRBJ1-2	TRBD1	CAWSVNRGNSGGYTF	TGTGCCTGGAGTGTAAACAGGGGGAATTCGGGGGGCTACACCTTC
TRBV20-1	many	TRBJ1-2	.	CSANDRLEPNYGYTF	TGCAGTGCTAATGACCGGCTCGAACCAAACTATGGCTACACCTTC
TRBV5-6	many	TRBJ2-7	TRBD1	CASSFLGDRDYNEQYF	TGTGCCAGCAGCTTTTTGGGGGACAGGGATTACAACGAGCAGTACTTC
TRBV2	many	TRBJ2-7	TRBD2	CASSVSFGTGGYEQYF	TGTGCCAGCAGTGTTTCCTTTGGGACGGGAGGCTACGAGCAGTACTTC
TRBV12-3/TRBV12-4	.	TRBJ2-1	.	CASSLSGRIDEQFF	TGTGCCAGCAGTTTGTCGGGGAGGATTGATGAGCAGTTCTTC
TRBV6-1	few	TRBJ2-5	TRBD1	CASSEGTGRETQYF	TGTGCCAGCAGTGAAGGGACAGGGAGAGAGACCCAGTACTTC
TRBV3-1	many	TRBJ2-5	TRBD1	CASTTGTGLFETQYF	TGTGCCAGCACCACGGGGACAGGGCTTTTCGAGACCCAGTACTTC
TRBV29-1	.	TRBJ2-7	.	CSLWVGDDYEQYF	TGCAGCTTGTGGGTCGGGGATGACTACGAGCAGTACTTC
TRBV7-2	many	TRBJ2-3	TRBD2	CASSFIAGGDTQYF	TGTGCCAGCAGCTTCATAGCGGGGGGGGATACGCAGTATTTT
TRBV27	.	TRBJ2-7	.	CASGWGSAYEQYF	TGTGCCAGTGGTTGGGGTAGCGCCTACGAGCAGTACTTC
TRBV7-8	many	TRBJ1-3	TRBD1	CASSVAGTGGTGNTIYF	TGTGCCAGCAGCGTAGCCGGGACAGGGGGCACTGGAAACACCATATATTTT